This TCR beta chain derives from a study of human T cells and chemical hapten exposure. Study background: DPC 0.01% went on the upper back by patch test, with reading at 6 days.

Comments on this clonotype: Antigen specificity is unknown.

Documented time point: patch test 3, about 24 weeks after DPC sensitization. Treatment meaning: therapeutic diphenylcyclopropenone sensitization with weekly scalp DPC. Trimming left V 1 base short and J 8 bases short, with 17 bases between. Germline lookup yields CDR1 DFQATT and CDR2 SNEGSKA (reference sequence). The CDR3 has 14 residues. Original processing methods: A typical sample had 75,000 to 100,000 TCRs, with roughly 20,000 to 690,600 overall. TCRdb analysed the RACE reads with MiXCR anew, one entry per CDR3 protein. TCRdb's processing, not the study's, gives the V and J calls here. The profile covers tens of thousands of distinct CDR3 sequences, with roughly 12% appearing a single time and roughly 2.4% taken by the ten largest. Study results and limitations: The number of TCRs over 1 in 1000 frequency stayed unchanged after DPC. Alopecia affecting every donor means their immune response may not match healthy people's.

The sequence was obtained from a man younger than 45 with alopecia areata. Some clones in this sample may be carry-over from other donors' samples. The chain combines TRBV20-1 with TRBJ1-1; D might be TRBD1 (6 bases). The sample consisted of whole blood, taken in connection with sensitization to the hapten diphenylcyclopropenone (DPC). The DNA for the CDR3 is TGCAGTGCTAGAGTTCCCGACAGGCTGGGCGAAGCTTTCTTT. It translates to CSARVPDRLGEAFF.